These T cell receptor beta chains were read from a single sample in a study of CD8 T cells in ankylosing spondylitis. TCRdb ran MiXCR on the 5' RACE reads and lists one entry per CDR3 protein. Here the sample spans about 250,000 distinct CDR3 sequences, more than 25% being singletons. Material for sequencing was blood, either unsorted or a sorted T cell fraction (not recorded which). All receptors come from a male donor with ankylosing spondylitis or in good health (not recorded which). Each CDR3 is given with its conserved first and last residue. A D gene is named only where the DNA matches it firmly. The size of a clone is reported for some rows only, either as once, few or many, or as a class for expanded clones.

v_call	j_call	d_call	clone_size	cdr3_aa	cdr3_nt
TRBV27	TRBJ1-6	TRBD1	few	CASSFLDRTNSPLHF	TGTGCCAGCAGTTTTTTGGACAGGACTAATTCACCCCTCCACTTT
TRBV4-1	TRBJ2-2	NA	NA	CASSFRPKTGELFF	TGCGCCAGCAGCTTTCGGCCCAAGACCGGGGAGCTGTTTTTT
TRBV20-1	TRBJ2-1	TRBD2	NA	CSANGGGDNEQFF	TGCAGTGCTAATGGGGGGGGAGACAATGAGCAGTTCTTC
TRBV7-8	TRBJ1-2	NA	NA	CASSLGWGTYGYTF	TGTGCCAGCAGCTTAGGGTGGGGGACCTATGGCTACACCTTC
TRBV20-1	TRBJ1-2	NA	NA	CSTPLSAGQYGYTF	TGCAGCACCCCTTTGAGCGCTGGGCAATATGGCTACACCTTC
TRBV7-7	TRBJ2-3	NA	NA	CASSLRGSADTQYF	TGTGCTAGCAGCTTACGGGGGAGCGCAGATACGCAGTATTTT
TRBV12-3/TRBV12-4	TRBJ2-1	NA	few	CASSLEWTGWVGNEQFF	TGTGCCAGCAGTTTAGAATGGACGGGCTGGGTGGGGAATGAGCAGTTCTTC
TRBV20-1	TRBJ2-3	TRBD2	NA	CSARDFAAGGLSSTDTQYF	TGCAGTGCTAGAGATTTCGCAGCGGGGGGGCTCTCTAGCACAGATACGCAGTATTTT
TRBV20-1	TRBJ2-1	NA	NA	CSANRVDQFF	TGCAGTGCAAACAGGGTAGACCAGTTCTTC
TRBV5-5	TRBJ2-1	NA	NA	CASTLGRSLVDEQFF	TGTGCCAGCACCCTGGGTAGGTCCTTGGTTGATGAGCAGTTCTTC
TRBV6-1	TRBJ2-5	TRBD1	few	CASRPGTGSETQYF	TGTGCCAGCAGGCCCGGGACAGGGTCCGAGACCCAGTACTTC
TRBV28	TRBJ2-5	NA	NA	CAIRPGLIQETQYF	TGTGCCATTCGACCGGGACTCATTCAAGAGACCCAGTACTTC
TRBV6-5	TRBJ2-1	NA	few	CASSYPGSYNEQFF	TGTGCCAGCAGTTACCCGGGGTCCTACAATGAGCAGTTCTTC
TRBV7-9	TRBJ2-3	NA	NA	CASSPHLRGTDTQYF	TGTGCCAGCAGCCCTCACCTACGCGGCACAGATACGCAGTATTTT
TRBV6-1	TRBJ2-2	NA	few	CASSPSGTLPTTGELFF	TGTGCCAGCAGCCCTTCCGGAACCTTGCCGACAACCGGGGAGCTGTTTTTT
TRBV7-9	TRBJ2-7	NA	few	CASSSVGTAILYEQYF	TGTGCCAGCAGCTCAGTTGGGACGGCGATACTTTACGAGCAGTACTTC
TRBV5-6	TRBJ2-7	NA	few	CASSLRNRPYEQYF	TGTGCCAGCAGCTTGCGTAATCGACCCTACGAGCAGTACTTC
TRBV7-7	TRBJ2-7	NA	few	CASSLAMGNAYEQYF	TGTGCTAGCAGCTTAGCTATGGGGAACGCCTACGAGCAGTACTTC
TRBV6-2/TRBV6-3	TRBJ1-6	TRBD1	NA	CASSAPGTGGRALHF	TGTGCCAGCAGTGCCCCGGGGACAGGGGGTAGGGCCCTCCACTTT
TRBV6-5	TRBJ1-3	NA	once	CASSSLQGNGNTIYF	TGTGCCAGCAGTTCTCTGCAGGGGAATGGAAACACCATATATTTT
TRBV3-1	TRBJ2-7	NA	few	CASSQKDHSSSYEQYF	TGTGCCAGCAGCCAAAAGGACCACAGCAGCTCCTACGAGCAGTACTTC
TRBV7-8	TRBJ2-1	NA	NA	CASSSLGLNEQFF	TGTGCCAGCAGCTCGCTCGGACTCAATGAGCAGTTCTTC
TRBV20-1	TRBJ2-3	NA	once	CSARDSWTDTQYF	TGCAGTGCTAGAGATAGTTGGACAGATACGCAGTATTTT
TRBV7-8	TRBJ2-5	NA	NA	CASSPLTGLLETQYF	TGTGCCAGCAGCCCACTGACAGGCTTGTTGGAGACCCAGTACTTC
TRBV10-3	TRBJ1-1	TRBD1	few	CAISGGQGNTEAFF	TGTGCCATCAGCGGCGGACAGGGGAATACTGAAGCTTTCTTT
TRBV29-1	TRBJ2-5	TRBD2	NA	CSVGVLTSGGLYQETQYF	TGCAGCGTTGGGGTACTCACTAGCGGGGGACTGTACCAAGAGACCCAGTACTTC
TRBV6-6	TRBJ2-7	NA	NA	CASSYGDLYEQYF	TGTGCCAGCAGTTACGGGGACCTCTACGAGCAGTACTTC
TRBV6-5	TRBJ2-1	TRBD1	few	CASSYYPPDRGGEQFF	TGTGCCAGCAGTTACTATCCCCCGGACAGGGGTGGTGAGCAGTTCTTC
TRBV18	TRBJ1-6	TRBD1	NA	CASSSDRENSPLHF	TGTGCCAGCTCGTCCGACAGGGAGAATTCACCCCTCCACTTT
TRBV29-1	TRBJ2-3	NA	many	CSVGGDTQYF	TGCAGCGTTGGCGGAGATACGCAGTATTTT
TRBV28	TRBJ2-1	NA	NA	CASRTSGNEQFF	TGTGCCAGCAGAACCTCAGGAAATGAGCAGTTCTTC
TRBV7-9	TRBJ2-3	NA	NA	CASSSDGPGDTQYF	TGTGCCAGCAGCTCGGACGGACCGGGGGATACGCAGTATTTT
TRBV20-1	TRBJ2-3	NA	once	CSAPPGEGYTQYF	TGCAGTGCCCCCCCGGGTGAGGGGTATACGCAGTATTTT
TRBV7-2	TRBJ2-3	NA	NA	CASQPRALTDTQYF	TGTGCCAGTCAGCCCCGGGCCCTCACAGATACGCAGTATTTT
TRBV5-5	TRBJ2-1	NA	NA	CASSPWGNGNEQFF	TGTGCCAGCAGCCCCTGGGGAAACGGCAATGAGCAGTTCTTC
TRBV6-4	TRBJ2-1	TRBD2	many	CASSEASGGADEQFF	TGTGCCAGCAGTGAGGCTAGCGGGGGGGCCGATGAGCAGTTCTTC
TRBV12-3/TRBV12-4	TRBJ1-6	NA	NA	CASMEGNSPLHF	TGTGCCAGCATGGAGGGAAATTCACCCCTCCACTTT
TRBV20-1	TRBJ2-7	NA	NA	CSAYTLITGYEQYF	TGCAGTGCTTATACGTTAATAACAGGGTACGAGCAGTACTTC
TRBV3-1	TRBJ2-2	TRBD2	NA	CATSQRGLGIGELFF	TGTGCCACCTCCCAGAGGGGACTAGGCATCGGGGAGCTGTTTTTT
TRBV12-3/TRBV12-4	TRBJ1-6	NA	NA	CASSLDWRASPLHF	TGTGCCAGCAGTTTGGATTGGAGGGCTTCACCCCTCCACTTT
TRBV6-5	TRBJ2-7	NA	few	CASSSTSRGEQYF	TGTGCCAGCAGTTCAACATCTAGGGGCGAGCAGTACTTC